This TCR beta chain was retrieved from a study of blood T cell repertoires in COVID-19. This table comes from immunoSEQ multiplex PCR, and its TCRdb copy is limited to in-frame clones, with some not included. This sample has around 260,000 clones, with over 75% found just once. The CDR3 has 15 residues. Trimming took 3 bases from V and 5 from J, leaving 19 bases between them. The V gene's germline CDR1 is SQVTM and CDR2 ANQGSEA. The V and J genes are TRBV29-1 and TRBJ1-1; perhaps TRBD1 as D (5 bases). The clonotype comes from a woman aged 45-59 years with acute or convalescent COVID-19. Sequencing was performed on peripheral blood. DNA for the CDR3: TGCAGCGTTGAGAGTGCAGGGTACCTTGGGACTGAAGCTTTCTTT. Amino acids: CSVESAGYLGTEAFF.